This T cell receptor (beta chain) was identified in a study of blood T cell repertoires in COVID-19 (dated by TCRdb to the early 2020s). Looking at the study overall: Samples covering the acute and convalescent phases of COVID-19 were provided by collaborators in the United States, Italy and Spain. The material from the prospective study consisted of cDNA or gDNA derived from T cells, B-cell-depleted T cells, or PBMCs. Deeply sampled blood TCRbeta repertoires from subjects exposed to, actively infected with, or recovered from COVID-19 were included in the dataset. The repertoires were made available in a free public database intended to serve as a resource for research on the immune response to SARS-CoV-2. The samples were drawn from the first 160 participants of the ongoing ImmuneRACE study and from 1,254 subjects provided by 6 global collaborators. A de-identified subject ID, COVID-19 status, age in years and sex were almost always included in the sample metadata. Where available, HLA class I and class II types were obtained from metadata supplied by the sample provider rather than from assay-based typing.

Collaborating institutions collected whole blood in K2EDTA tubes following their own protocols. For TCRbeta analysis, collaborators shipped samples in one of three forms: frozen whole blood, isolated PBMCs, or DNA extracted from either of those sample types. The paper's findings and limits, for the study overall: The amount of clinical and demographic metadata varied by source and participant and was provided uncurated.

Notes on this clone: This clone's antigen is unknown. Base quality data are lacking; no much larger clone is found one base away.

The immunoSEQ Assay, a bias-controlled multiplex PCR, was used to amplify TCRbeta CDR3 regions from genomic DNA. In the original analysis: The number of nucleated cells in each sample was estimated by amplification of reference gene primers within the assay. Sequence reads were collapsed and filtered to measure the absolute abundance of every unique TCRbeta CDR3 rearrangement. For each sample, productive Simpson clonality was calculated by taking the square root of Simpson's diversity index across productive rearrangements. TCRdb holds this immuneACCESS table with in-frame rearrangements only. Some clones are missing; in checked studies, unresolved V genes explain under half, and the rest has no known cause. For V, J and clone size, that table is used; D and trimming come from the DNA. In this sample the table shows about 360,000 clones, approximately 80% of which occur a single time. About 1.2% of the sample is taken by the ten largest.

Sequencing was carried out using peripheral blood. The source is a human donor with acute or convalescent COVID-19. The donor label of this sample is uncertain.

Here is the DNA: TGTGCCAGCAGCGCTCTAGGTTTGGCCATTGATACGCAGTATTTT. It codes for CASSALGLAIDTQYF. The sequence links TRBV7-2 to TRBJ2-3, with no D gene named confidently. V loses 5 bases of germline sequence and J loses 6 bases, and the interval between the two ends is 18 bases. The CDR3 starts with the cysteine, ends with the phenylalanine, and has 15 residues. Only the CDR3 portion is preserved as DNA: 45 bases, with reading frame beginning at the first base. CDR1 and CDR2, looked up from the germline V gene, are SGHTA and FQGNSA.